Listed here is a single T cell receptor beta chain. Anyone with autoimmune disease history or systemic immunosuppression was excluded. The data were taken from a study of OX40 agonist ivuxolimab in advanced cancers. Profiled with immunoSEQ multiplex PCR; TCRdb holds only in-frame clones, not every one. The table has about 72,000 clones, roughly 89% seen once. The V gene lost 8 bases and the J gene lost 15 bases, with 23 bases spanning the gap. Germline V lookup: CDR1 SNHLY, CDR2 FYNNEI. This CDR3 spans 13 amino acids. The receptor's source is an adult with an advanced solid tumor such as melanoma, head and neck, liver or kidney cancer. The chain uses TRBV2 and TRBJ2-1; D is perhaps TRBD1 or TRBD2 (8 bases each). The specimen was CD4+ or CD8+ T cells sorted from blood, collected in a trial of the OX40 agonist ivuxolimab. CDR3 amino acids: CASWGLSGTGVFF. The CDR3 bases are TGTGCCAGCTGGGGCCTTAGCGGGACAGGTGTGTTCTTC.